This entry lists 3 T cell receptor beta chains sequenced from one sample in a study of preoperative IRX-2 immunotherapy in early breast cancer. Here immunoSEQ multiplex PCR was the method, and the copy in TCRdb shows in-frame clones only, minus some. The sample shows roughly 99,000 clones, roughly 85% of them seen only once. This sample's treatment: preoperative locoregional IRX-2 cytokine immunotherapy. The material was tumor tissue, obtained after IRX-2 immunotherapy. All receptors derive from a human donor with breast cancer.

The chain uses TRBV10-2 and TRBJ1-5; the D is unclear. The V gene lost 2 bases and the J gene lost 7 bases, with 15 bases spanning the gap. Germline V gene lookup returns CDR1 WSHSY and CDR2 SAAADI. The CDR3 has 15 residues. The CDR3 DNA is TGCGCCAGCAGTGAGGTGGCGGGAGTTGAGCAGCCCCAGCATTTT. Protein sequence: CASSEVAGVEQPQHF.

This clone was detected many times. This chain uses TRBV5-1 with TRBJ2-1; D is unclear. V lost 6 bases and J 0 bases, leaving 10 bases between the germline ends. This CDR3 has 14 amino acids. Germline V lookup: CDR1 SGHRS, CDR2 YFSETQ. In DNA, the CDR3 is TGCGCCAGCACCTCAGGAGACTCCTACAATGAGCAGTTCTTC. This codes for CASTSGDSYNEQFF.

The J gene is TRBJ2-2, the V gene TRBV19; 13 bases align to TRBD2. Per the germline V gene, CDR1 is LNHDA and CDR2 is SQIVND (reference sequence). After removal of 5 bases from V and 5 bases from J, the junction contained 8 bases not matched to a gene. This CDR3 spans 17 amino acids. CDR3 in DNA: TGTGCCAGTAGTGTCGGACTAGCGGGAGTAGTTACCGGGGAGCTGTTTTTT. This gives the protein CASSVGLAGVVTGELFF. Together with reference TRBV19 and TRBJ2-2, the CDR3 gives the full variable domain: DGGITQSPKYLFRKEGQNVTLSCEQNLNHDAMYWYRQDPGQGLRLIYYSQIVNDFQKGDIAEGYSVSREKKESFPLTVTSAQKNPTAFYLCASSVGLAGVVTGELFFGEGSRLTVL.